Listed here are 8 T cell receptor beta chains from one sample, sequenced in a study of cytomegalovirus exposure and HLA in healthy donors (dated by TCRdb to the late 2010s). Preparation of the library involved the immunoSEQ multiplex PCR assay. The multiplex PCR relied on a mix of 60 forward primers for TCR Vbeta segments and 13 reverse primers for TCR Jbeta segments. Not all clones reach the TCRdb copy of this immuneACCESS table, which keeps in-frame sequences only. Checked studies attribute under half of the gap to unresolved V genes and leave the rest unexplained. The sample table records about 150,000 clones; roughly 80% of these occur just once. The leading ten clones occupy over 1.1% of the sample. Sequencing was done on a sample of PBMCs. Receptor source: a man younger than 30 in good health and CMV-seronegative.

The J gene is TRBJ1-5, the V gene TRBV28; tentatively, D is TRBD1 (6 bases). Germline V gene sequence: CDR1 MDHEN, CDR2 SYDVKM. V lost 2 bases, J lost 7 bases, and 18 bases lay in between. The CDR3 sequence is 16 residues long. Here the CDR3 reads CASSLITGEGGQPQHF. In DNA, the CDR3 is TGTGCCAGCAGTTTAATAACAGGAGAAGGGGGACAGCCCCAGCATTTT.

This chain links TRBV21-1 with TRBJ2-7; the D call in the table, TRBD2, was not verified against the DNA. TRBV21-1 is tagged as a pseudogene. The CDR3 length is 16 residues. The CDR3 region has the DNA TGTGCCAGCAGCAATCATTCACCCGGACTAGCGGGAGTTAAGGACTTC. Its translation is CASSNHSPGLAGVKDF.

This chain uses TRBV4-1 with TRBJ1-5; D unresolved. V lost 4 bases and J 4 bases, leaving 20 bases between the germline ends. The CDR3 totals 17 residues. CDR1 is MGHRA, CDR2 YSYEKL, per germline. The CDR3 is CASSPRDSPPLNQPQHF. Here the CDR3 DNA reads TGCGCCAGCAGCCCACGCGATAGCCCGCCGTTGAATCAGCCCCAGCATTTT.

V gene TRBV6-1 combines with J gene TRBJ1-1; possibly TRBD1 for D (5 bases). This CDR3 comprises 14 residues. CDR1 and CDR2 from the germline V gene are MNHNS and SASEGT. Trimming took off 6 bases at V and 1 base at J, with 12 bases between the two ends. CDR3 in amino acids: CASSSTGANTEAFF. DNA of the CDR3: TGTGCCAGCAGCTCGACTGGGGCGAACACTGAAGCTTTCTTT.

This clone was observed a few times. A read error may account for a junction end that differs from germline. V and J are TRBV7-9 and TRBJ2-7, with 8 bases lining up with TRBD2. Germline V gives CDR1 SEHNR, CDR2 FQNEAQ (reference sequence). The CDR3 has 11 amino acids. This CDR3 reads CSSGRTYEQYF. As DNA, the CDR3 is TGTTCCAGCGGGAGAACCTACGAGCAGTACTTC.

This chain connects TRBV18 to TRBJ2-2; 9 positions agree with TRBD2. V lost 3 bases and J lost 5; bases outside the gene matches: 7. Germline-derived CDR1 and CDR2 are KGHSH and LQKENI. The CDR3 loop spans 16 amino acids. CDR3 nucleotides: TGTGCCAGCTCACCGATGACTAGCGGTGATACCGGGGAGCTGTTTTTT. Protein: CASSPMTSGDTGELFF. The full variable domain, rest sourced from reference TRBV18 and TRBJ2-2, is NAGVMQNPRHLVRRRGQEARLRCSPMKGHSHVYWYRQLPEEGLKFMVYLQKENIIDESGMPKERFSAEFPKEGPSILRIQQVVRGDSAAYFCASSPMTSGDTGELFFGEGSRLTVL.

Comment on this clone: A read error may produce the germline difference seen at one junction end. The CDR3 sequence: CASSQVSGRVDEQYF. CDR3 in DNA: TGCGCTAGCAGCCAAGTCAGCGGGAGAGTCGACGAGCAGTACTTC. This chain uses TRBV4-1 with TRBJ2-7; 8 nucleotides agree with TRBD2. Looked up from germline, CDR1 is MGHRA and CDR2 is YSYEKL. The CDR3 length is 15 residues.

The chain carries TRBV5-6 and TRBJ2-1; TRBD2 matches at 12 bases. The CDR3 length is 15 residues. Germline CDR1 is SGHDT and CDR2 is YYEEEE. V dropped 0 bases and J dropped 7; count of bases not matched to a gene: 2. CDR3 nucleotides: TGTGCCAGCAGCTTGGAGCTAGCGGGAGGGAATGAGCAGTTCTTC. This encodes CASSLELAGGNEQFF.